Listed here is a single TCR beta chain. A much larger clone differs from this one at a single base, so this may be a read error. The sample comes from a study of response to subunit inactivated influenza vaccine. Using its own MiXCR run on the RT-PCR reads, TCRdb lists one record per CDR3 protein. This table holds over 150,000 distinct CDR3 sequences, about 10% found once. This CDR3 has 11 amino acids. This receptor was obtained from a man aged 50-75 years who received an inactivated influenza vaccine. The input for sequencing was CD8+ T cells sorted from PBMCs, taken around 25 months after vaccination. The V gene is TRBV12-3 or TRBV12-4, the J gene TRBJ2-3, with D possibly called TRBD1 or TRBD2 (5 bases each). The CDR3: CSSSEGDTQYF. The CDR3 DNA is TGTTCCAGCAGTGAGGGGGATACGCAGTATTTT.